This T cell receptor (beta chain) was retrieved from a study of blood T cell repertoires in COVID-19. In the study overall: The samples span acute and convalescent COVID-19 from the United States, Italy and Spain. Nucleic acid was either cDNA or gDNA, and it came from T cells, B-cell-depleted T cells, or PBMCs.

Source study methods: The authors estimated nucleated cell counts from reference gene primer amplification. Measured with immunoSEQ multiplex PCR; TCRdb has only the in-frame clones, and not every one. That table gives V, J and clone size, and the DNA gave D and trimming. The data show about 16,000 clones, approximately 86% seen once. V trimming: 0 bases; J trimming: 7 bases; junction bases outside the gene matches: 11. The CDR3 totals 17 residues. From germline, CDR1 is LNHNV and CDR2 YYDKDF (reference sequence). This clonotype was obtained from a human donor in a cohort sampled during active COVID-19. The specimen was peripheral blood. V gene TRBV15 combines with J gene TRBJ2-2; TRBD1 matches at 7 bases. The CDR3: CATSRDRGLIISGELFF. The CDR3 bases are TGTGCCACCAGCAGAGATAGGGGGCTTATTATCAGCGGGGAGCTGTTTTTT.